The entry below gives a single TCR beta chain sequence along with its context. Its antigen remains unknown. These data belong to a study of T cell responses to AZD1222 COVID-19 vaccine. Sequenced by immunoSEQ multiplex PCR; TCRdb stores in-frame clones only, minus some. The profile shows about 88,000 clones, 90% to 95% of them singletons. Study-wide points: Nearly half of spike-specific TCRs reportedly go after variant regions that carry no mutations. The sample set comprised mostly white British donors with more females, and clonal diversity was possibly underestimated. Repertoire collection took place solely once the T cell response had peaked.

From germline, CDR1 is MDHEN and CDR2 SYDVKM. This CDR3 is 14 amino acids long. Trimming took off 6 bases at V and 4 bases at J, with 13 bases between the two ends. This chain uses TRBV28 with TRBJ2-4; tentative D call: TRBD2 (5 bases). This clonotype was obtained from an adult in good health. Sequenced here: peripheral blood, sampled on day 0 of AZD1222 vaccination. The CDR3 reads CASSPSDSKNIQYF. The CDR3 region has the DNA TGTGCCAGCAGCCCTTCGGACTCTAAAAACATTCAGTACTTC.